The rows below give T cell receptor beta chains drawn from one sample of a study of CD8 T cells in ankylosing spondylitis. TCRdb analysed the 5' RACE reads with MiXCR anew, one entry per CDR3 protein. Altogether about 510,000 distinct CDR3 sequences are present, roughly 5.2% being singletons, with the ten largest covering roughly 3.2%. The sequenced material came from blood, either unsorted or a sorted T cell fraction (not recorded which). The source is a male donor with ankylosing spondylitis. The CDR3 runs from the conserved cysteine through the conserved F or W. Fields, in order: CDR3 length, V gene, CDR3 protein.

cdr3_length: 15
v_call: TRBV20-1
cdr3_aa: CSASRLAGGNYEQYF

cdr3_length: 15
v_call: TRBV5-1
cdr3_aa: CASSLGRGVLTEAFF

cdr3_length: 15
v_call: TRBV10-2
cdr3_aa: CASTPRDFSYNEQFF

cdr3_length: 13
v_call: TRBV10-3
cdr3_aa: CAITPNMDQPQHF

cdr3_length: 13
v_call: TRBV5-1
cdr3_aa: CASSFDRAYEQYF

cdr3_length: 15
v_call: TRBV28
cdr3_aa: CASSSLRGFRYEQYF

cdr3_length: 16
v_call: TRBV5-6
cdr3_aa: CASSPGMAVFQETQYF

cdr3_length: 14
v_call: TRBV7-8
cdr3_aa: CASSPDTRTDTQYF

cdr3_length: 16
v_call: TRBV20-1
cdr3_aa: CSARKAGRRGANVLTF

cdr3_length: 13
v_call: TRBV20-1
cdr3_aa: CSAGGLAGDTQYF

cdr3_length: 15
v_call: TRBV10-3
cdr3_aa: CAISEPQGAGETQYF

cdr3_length: 13
v_call: TRBV9
cdr3_aa: CASSVVAFGDPFF

cdr3_length: 16
v_call: TRBV20-1
cdr3_aa: CSARDPWSGGGYEQYF

cdr3_length: 15
v_call: TRBV6-5
cdr3_aa: CASSYGGEMKYGYTF

cdr3_length: 14
v_call: TRBV20-1
cdr3_aa: CSAETGTTLNEQFF

cdr3_length: 17
v_call: TRBV6-2/TRBV6-3
cdr3_aa: CASSPPGQGFRAFEQFF

cdr3_length: 15
v_call: TRBV4-1
cdr3_aa: CASSQAMGRYNEQFF

cdr3_length: 13
v_call: TRBV4-3
cdr3_aa: CASSARSGNTIYF

cdr3_length: 13
v_call: TRBV6-1
cdr3_aa: CASRVGVTDTQYF

cdr3_length: 15
v_call: TRBV9
cdr3_aa: CASSPGGDRPDTQYF

cdr3_length: 13
v_call: TRBV4-3
cdr3_aa: CASSQDHRMGQYF

cdr3_length: 15
v_call: TRBV6-5
cdr3_aa: CASSYGGGIQETQYF

cdr3_length: 12
v_call: TRBV15
cdr3_aa: CATSSVGETQYF

cdr3_length: 14
v_call: TRBV9
cdr3_aa: CASSVRGLAGEQFF

cdr3_length: 15
v_call: TRBV9
cdr3_aa: CASSFRGTNTGELFF

cdr3_length: 14
v_call: TRBV6-5
cdr3_aa: CASSYSGRAGEQYF

cdr3_length: 14
v_call: TRBV5-5
cdr3_aa: CASSPDMSSYEQYF

cdr3_length: 14
v_call: TRBV20-1
cdr3_aa: CSATGLATYNEQFF

cdr3_length: 18
v_call: TRBV5-6
cdr3_aa: CASSSPSASGSYNSPLHF

cdr3_length: 16
v_call: TRBV18
cdr3_aa: CASSPPIRTLAYGYTF

cdr3_length: 15
v_call: TRBV9
cdr3_aa: CASSVGQRGTDTQYF

cdr3_length: 17
v_call: TRBV7-9
cdr3_aa: CASSLFSGTKRSDEQFF

cdr3_length: 15
v_call: TRBV11-2
cdr3_aa: CASSFFAGVTDTQYF

cdr3_length: 13
v_call: TRBV20-1
cdr3_aa: CSALMGSFGKLFF

cdr3_length: 15
v_call: TRBV12-3/TRBV12-4
cdr3_aa: CASRIMTSGRETQYF

cdr3_length: 12
v_call: TRBV20-1
cdr3_aa: CSARLRMDTQYF

cdr3_length: 15
v_call: TRBV25-1
cdr3_aa: CASSDLRGGNTEAFF

cdr3_length: 15
v_call: TRBV12-3/TRBV12-4
cdr3_aa: CASSRESGAGTEAFF

cdr3_length: 13
v_call: TRBV7-9
cdr3_aa: CASGTENTGELFF

cdr3_length: 15
v_call: TRBV24-1
cdr3_aa: CATSDRSGRFDEQFF